What follows describes a single T cell receptor (beta chain). What it binds is not known. TCRdb itself ran the multiplex PCR reads through MiXCR, one entry per CDR3 protein. The sample consists of over 15,000 distinct CDR3 sequences, about half of them appearing once. V lost 5 bases to trimming and J lost 8 bases, with 15 bases between them. CDR3 length: 14 amino acids. Germline assignment: CDR1 SEHNR and CDR2 FQNEAQ (reference sequence). This sample is drawn from a study of breast tumors, draining lymph nodes, adjacent tissues. Regarding the study as a whole: Tumor and nontumor repertoires were significantly more similar in luminal-like than in basal-like breast cancer. Tumor repertoires ranked between lymph nodes and nontumor tissue in diversity, with V and J gene preferences. The lymph node origin of tumor T cells was framed as consistent with a hypothesis, not demonstrated.

The clonotype originates from a female donor with breast cancer. Some clones in this sample may be carry-over from other donors' samples. V usage is TRBV7-9 and J usage is TRBJ1-4, with D possibly matching TRBD1 (6 bases). The sequenced material came from tumor-adjacent breast tissue. CDR3 DNA: TGTGCCAGCAGCGGGTCAGGGGCCAACGAAAAACTGTTTTTT. Protein: CASSGSGANEKLFF.